One sample yielded the 7 T cell receptor beta chains listed below, sequenced in a study of neurological immune-mediated disorders. TCRdb reanalysed the 5' RACE reads using MiXCR and keeps one entry per CDR3 protein. The sample records under 85,000 distinct CDR3 sequences, 11% to 15% being singletons. The specimen was PBMCs. The receptors derive from a woman between 50 and 59 years old in good health.

This chain joins TRBV11-2 and TRBJ2-3; D is possibly TRBD2 (7 bases). V lost 5 bases and J 2 bases, leaving 14 bases between the germline ends. The CDR3 sequence is 15 residues long. Germline V gene data show CDR1 as SGHAT and CDR2 as FQNNGV. As DNA, the CDR3 is TGTGCCAGCAGCGGGAGCGGGACAATCACAGATACGCAGTATTTT. Translating it yields CASSGSGTITDTQYF.

This clonotype was detected ten times or more. The rearrangement joins TRBV7-2 to TRBJ2-7; D not resolved. V was cut by 1 base and J by 0 bases, with 19 bases left in between. This CDR3 region has 18 residues. The germline V gene encodes CDR1 SGHTA and CDR2 FQGNSA. The CDR3 DNA is TGTGCCAGCAGCTTAGAAGGGTTTGGTCCTTTGAGCTCCTACGAGCAGTACTTC. The encoded protein is CASSLEGFGPLSSYEQYF.

The chain combines TRBV7-6 with TRBJ2-6; a possible D gene is TRBD1 (6 bases). V was pared by 5 bases and J by 0 bases, with 14 bases between. This CDR3 spans 17 amino acids. The germline V gene has CDR1 SGHVS and CDR2 FNYEAQ. Here the CDR3 DNA reads TGTGCCAGCAGCCCCTTGGACAGCTACTCTGGGGCCAACGTCCTGACTTTC. It specifies CASSPLDSYSGANVLTF.

This clonotype was counted many times. This rearrangement joins TRBV7-3 to TRBJ2-1, with 13 bases that match TRBD2. V trimming: 5 bases; J trimming: 5 bases; junction bases outside the gene matches: 9. The CDR3 spans 17 residues. Germline assignment: CDR1 SGHTA and CDR2 FQGTGA. Here the CDR3 reads CASSPRTSGSPHNEQFF. In DNA form, the CDR3 reads TGTGCCAGCAGCCCGAGGACTAGCGGGAGTCCCCACAATGAGCAGTTCTTC.

This clonotype appeared many times. The CDR3 bases are TGTGCCATCCGAGGCACTAGCGATGCAGATACGCAGTATTTT. This encodes CAIRGTSDADTQYF. V and J are TRBV10-3 and TRBJ2-3; 7 nucleotides match TRBD2. J lost 4 bases, V lost 8 bases, and 9 bases had no gene match. Germline CDR1 is ENHRY and CDR2 is SYGVKD. CDR3 size: 14 residues.

There are many counts of this clonotype. The rearrangement joins TRBV7-2 to TRBJ1-6, with D possibly being TRBD1 (6 bases). The germline CDR1 and CDR2 sequences are SGHTA and FQGNSA. CDR3 size: 15 residues. Trimming pared 2 bases from V and 3 bases from J, leaving 8 bases between. CDR3 amino acids: CASSLTRGYNSPLHF. The CDR3, as DNA: TGTGCCAGCAGCTTAACCAGGGGCTATAATTCACCCCTCCACTTT.

As concerns this clonotype: Possible read error: a much larger clone is one base away. This sequence joins TRBV7-2 and TRBJ2-2, with D uncertain. Trimming removed 5 bases from V and 1 base from J, with 8 bases in between. Germline-derived CDR1 and CDR2 are SGHTA and FQGNSA. This CDR3 is 14 amino acids long. The CDR3 protein is CASSPAMNTGELFF. The CDR3 bases are TGTGCCAGCAGCCCGGCCATGAACACCGGGGAGCTGTTTTTT.